The present T cell receptor (beta chain) was sequenced within a study of T-cell memory formation after mild COVID-19. Study information: Each donor largely had its own TCR clusters.

TCRdb reanalysed the 5' RACE reads using MiXCR and keeps one entry per CDR3 protein. The sample yields approximately 500,000 distinct CDR3 sequences, nearly 25% seen once. The TCR sequence derives from an adult woman who had mild COVID-19 (a few samples of this study predate the infection). Cell type and time point are not known. Input material: PBMCs or a T cell subset sorted from them (not recorded which).

The CDR3 reads CATSDLPGGRKTF. The CDR3 nucleotides read TGTGCCACCAGTGATTTGCCTGGGGGGCGCAAGACCTTC. The genes are TRBV24-1 and TRBJ1-2; D perhaps matches TRBD1 (6 bases). There are 13 residues in the CDR3. Germline-derived CDR1 and CDR2 are KGHDR and SFDVKD. V was cut by 0 bases and J by 14 bases, with 15 bases left in between.